A single sample gave rise to the 7 T cell receptor beta chains below, sequenced in a study of radiation and T cells in renal cell carcinoma. Described treatment: treatment-naive control, cytoreductive nephrectomy. Clones were sequenced by immunoSEQ multiplex PCR, and TCRdb holds only the in-frame ones, with some missing. This table has some 4,000 clones, over 70% appearing once. The starting material was tumor tissue, obtained from a patient whose treatment was nephrectomy without radiotherapy. All receptors derive from a man aged 45-65 years with renal cell carcinoma.

The V and J genes are TRBV11-3 and TRBJ2-7, with D unclear. The V gene's germline CDR1 is SGHNT and CDR2 YENEEA. The V gene lost 1 base and the J gene lost 5 bases, with 3 bases spanning the gap. The CDR3 has 11 amino acids. The CDR3 bases are TGTGCCAGCAGCTTAGGTGACGAGCAGTACTTC. It translates to CASSLGDEQYF.

J is TRBJ1-4 and V is TRBV9, with D uncertain. The germline V gene encodes CDR1 SGDLS and CDR2 YYNGEE. V lost 0 bases and J lost 1, with 7 bases in between. This CDR3 comprises 15 residues. CDR3 DNA sequence: TGTGCCAGCAGCGTAGGTACAGAAACTAATGAAAAACTGTTTTTT. Translation: CASSVGTETNEKLFF.

V and J are TRBV6-1 and TRBJ2-6; TRBD1 might be the D (6 bases). Trimming took 6 bases from V and 4 from J, leaving 13 bases between them. Germline V gives CDR1 MNHNS, CDR2 SASEGT. The CDR3 has 15 residues. The CDR3 sequence: CASSWGHTGANVLTF. The CDR3 DNA reads TGTGCCAGCAGCTGGGGGCATACCGGGGCCAACGTCCTGACTTTC.

The rearrangement joins TRBV15 to TRBJ1-2, with D possibly matching TRBD1 (5 bases). Germline CDR1 is LNHNV and CDR2 is YYDKDF (reference sequence). This CDR3 has 17 amino acids. Deletions cut 6 bases from V and 0 bases from J, with 20 bases between. Here the CDR3 DNA reads TGTGCCACCAGGACCACAGGCGAACTCACTACTAACTATGGCTACACCTTC. Protein product: CATRTTGELTTNYGYTF.

The rearrangement uses TRBV7-8 and TRBJ2-3, with D possibly matching TRBD2 (7 bases). V was trimmed by 3 bases and J by 3 bases, leaving 31 bases between them. CDR1 is SGHVS, CDR2 FQNEAQ, per germline. This CDR3 contains 21 residues. CDR3 sequence reads: CASSFPGYRDTSRGRTDTQYF. CDR3 DNA: TGTGCCAGCAGCTTTCCGGGCTACCGGGACACCTCTCGCGGGAGAACAGATACGCAGTATTTT. Based on the CDR3 plus reference TRBV7-8 and TRBJ2-3, the full variable domain is GAGVSQSPRYKVAKRGQDVALRCDPISGHVSLFWYQQALGQGPEFLTYFQNEAQLDKSGLPSDRFFAERPEGSVSTLKIQRTQQEDSAVYLCASSFPGYRDTSRGRTDTQYFGPGTRLTVL.

The chain carries TRBV29-1 and TRBJ2-1; D is ambiguous. The ends were cut back, 8 bases at V and 3 bases at J, with 8 bases in the middle. Germline CDR1 reads SQVTM; CDR2 reads ANQGSEA. This CDR3 contains 11 residues. The CDR3 DNA is TGCAGCTCTGAACTCTACAATGAGCAGTTCTTC. It is translated as CSSELYNEQFF.

This chain links TRBV7-8 with TRBJ1-1; a weak D match, TRBD1 (5 bases). Trimming cost V 3 bases and J 4 bases, with 18 bases left between them. The CDR3 has 16 amino acids. Germline CDR1 SGHVS, CDR2 FQNEAQ. The CDR3 is CASSLVGWGGATEAFF. Written as DNA, the CDR3 is TGTGCCAGCAGCTTGGTGGGTTGGGGAGGGGCCACTGAAGCTTTCTTT.